This TCR beta chain was identified during a study of blood T cell repertoires in COVID-19. On the study more broadly: Sample material is recorded as cDNA or gDNA derived from T cells, B-cell-depleted T cells, or PBMCs.

TCRdb's table, derived via immunoSEQ multiplex PCR, lists solely in-frame clones and lacks some. The sample includes under 200,000 clones, more than 60% of them seen just once. V was pared by 3 bases and J by 5 bases, with 5 bases of the junction left unmatched. Germline values: CDR1 KGHDR, CDR2 SFDVKD. The CDR3 has 16 residues. This chain joins TRBV24-1 and TRBJ2-3; 12 bases are a match to TRBD2. The sequencing input was peripheral blood. The clonotype was recovered from a man aged 55 to 70 with acute or convalescent COVID-19. The CDR3: CATSDLAGGYKDTQYF. DNA for the CDR3: TGTGCCACCAGTGATCTAGCGGGGGGGTATAAAGATACGCAGTATTTT.